This paragraph covers one T cell receptor (beta chain) sequence. The antigen remains unidentified. CDR3 length equals 15 residues. Germline CDR1 and CDR2: LNHDA and SQIVND (reference sequence). J was trimmed by 3 bases and V by 6 bases; bases with no gene match: 8. TCRdb used MiXCR to reprocess the 5' RACE reads, holding one entry per CDR3 protein. This sample has about 540,000 distinct CDR3 sequences, with 10% to 15% found just once. The sample is drawn from a study of CD8 T cells in ankylosing spondylitis. Study-wide results and caveats: Matched ankylosing spondylitis synovial fluid reportedly showed significant enrichment of disease-linked clones. Blood from ankylosing spondylitis patients appeared to carry a characteristic roughly eight-variant TCR beta motif.

The sequenced sample consisted of blood, either unsorted or a sorted T cell fraction (not recorded which). This rearrangement joins TRBV19 to TRBJ2-1; 7 nucleotides line up with TRBD2. The sequence was obtained from a male donor with ankylosing spondylitis. The CDR3 loop is CASSSVREFYNEQFF. The CDR3 DNA reads as TGTGCCAGTAGCAGCGTGCGGGAGTTCTACAATGAGCAGTTCTTC.